The present TCR beta chain was sequenced within a study of T-cell reconstitution after alpha-beta-depleted transplantation in children. Study-wide findings and caveats: Alpha-beta T cells about two months after transplant reportedly derived from several hundred expanded graft clones. At day 60, the high TCRbeta diversity found in some patients originated from recipient T cells and thymic progenitors that had survived. T-cell numbers and diversity, one year after transplant, stemmed largely from T cells that were newly produced.

As regards this clonotype: Its antigen is currently unknown.

As it was prepared, the TCRbeta library received unique molecular identifiers. One entry per CDR3 protein, called by TCRdb with MiXCR from the PCR reads. The table includes 900,000 or so distinct CDR3 sequences, roughly 15% detected once. The CDR3 runs to 14 residues. Trimming removed 3 bases from V and 4 bases from J, with 9 bases in between. This material consisted of PBMCs, mostly from graft donor cells, taken 360 days after TCRalphabeta/CD19-depleted stem cell transplant. The TCR comes from a male patient younger than 18 who had a stem cell transplant for acute lymphoblastic leukemia, so the T cells may come from the graft donor. The V gene is TRBV12-3 or TRBV12-4, the J gene TRBJ2-2; D call uncertain. For the CDR3, the DNA is TGTGCCAGCAGTTTCGAGGCAGGCACCGGGGAGCTGTTTTTT. This gives the protein CASSFEAGTGELFF.